A selection of T cell receptor beta chains follows, all from one sample in a study of blood T cell repertoires in COVID-19. Repertoires were generated with immunoSEQ multiplex PCR, while TCRdb's copy carries only in-frame clones and drops some. Of over 200,000 clones in the sample, roughly 87% were seen once. The specimen sequenced was peripheral blood. These receptors were collected from a middle-aged man with active or convalescent COVID-19. Both conserved end residues are part of each CDR3. The order of the fields is J gene, V gene, D gene, clone size, CDR3 DNA, CDR3 protein. D genes are given only for firm matches. The size entry is marked missing in some rows and otherwise reads once, few, many or a size class.

j_call: TRBJ2-1
v_call: TRBV19
d_call: TRBD1
clone_size: .
cdr3_nt: TGTGCCAGTAGTCTCGACAGGGGACCGAACAATGAGCAGTTCTTC
cdr3_aa: CASSLDRGPNNEQFF

j_call: TRBJ2-3
v_call: TRBV5-1
d_call: .
clone_size: .
cdr3_nt: TGCGCCAGCACCTCCGGGCTAGCAGGTCCCATAGATACGCAGTATTTT
cdr3_aa: CASTSGLAGPIDTQYF

j_call: TRBJ2-2
v_call: TRBV7-9
d_call: .
clone_size: .
cdr3_nt: TGTGCCAGCAGCTTTATTTCCGGGGAGCTGTTTTTT
cdr3_aa: CASSFISGELFF

j_call: TRBJ2-1
v_call: TRBV18
d_call: TRBD2
clone_size: few
cdr3_nt: TGTGCCAGCTCACCGCTTAACGAGCGGGGGAATGAGCAGTTCTTC
cdr3_aa: CASSPLNERGNEQFF

j_call: TRBJ1-2
v_call: TRBV29-1
d_call: TRBD1
clone_size: few
cdr3_nt: TGCAGCGTGGTACAAGGGACAGGTTATGGCTACACCTTC
cdr3_aa: CSVVQGTGYGYTF

j_call: TRBJ1-2
v_call: TRBV27
d_call: TRBD1
clone_size: .
cdr3_nt: TGTGCCAGCAGTCCGACAGGGAGGTACTATGGCTACACCTTC
cdr3_aa: CASSPTGRYYGYTF

j_call: TRBJ1-1
v_call: TRBV29-1
d_call: TRBD1
clone_size: .
cdr3_nt: TGCAGCGTGCCTCGGGACAGCCTATCGAACACTGAAGCTTTCTTT
cdr3_aa: CSVPRDSLSNTEAFF

j_call: TRBJ1-1
v_call: TRBV5-1
d_call: .
clone_size: .
cdr3_nt: TGCGCCAGCAGCCCGGGGGGCTTAAGGAACACTGAAGCTTTCTTT
cdr3_aa: CASSPGGLRNTEAFF

j_call: TRBJ2-4
v_call: TRBV4-2
d_call: TRBD1
clone_size: .
cdr3_nt: TGTGCCAGCAGCCATGGAGCAGGGCAGGGGGACATTCAGTACTTC
cdr3_aa: CASSHGAGQGDIQYF

j_call: TRBJ2-7
v_call: TRBV2
d_call: .
clone_size: once
cdr3_nt: TGTGCCAGCAGTGAAGGACGGGGCCCAGCGGGTGAGCAGTACTTC
cdr3_aa: CASSEGRGPAGEQYF

j_call: TRBJ1-5
v_call: TRBV18
d_call: .
clone_size: .
cdr3_nt: TGTGCCAGCTCACCGACAGGACAGATAGACAATCAGCCCCAGCATTTT
cdr3_aa: CASSPTGQIDNQPQHF

j_call: TRBJ1-4
v_call: TRBV28
d_call: .
clone_size: .
cdr3_nt: TGTGCCAGCACAATATCCCCGGGAAATGAAAAACTGTTTTTT
cdr3_aa: CASTISPGNEKLFF

j_call: TRBJ1-5
v_call: TRBV6-5
d_call: .
clone_size: .
cdr3_nt: TGTGCCAGCAGTTACTCGAGGCAGGGGACTCAGCCCCAGCATTTT
cdr3_aa: CASSYSRQGTQPQHF

j_call: TRBJ2-5
v_call: TRBV10-1
d_call: TRBD2
clone_size: .
cdr3_nt: TGCGCCAGCAGTGAGTCCGGACTAGCGGGAGCCCCCAGGGAGACCCAGTACTTC
cdr3_aa: CASSESGLAGAPRETQYF

j_call: TRBJ1-4
v_call: TRBV5-5
d_call: TRBD1
clone_size: once
cdr3_nt: TGTGCCAGCAGCTTGCAGGGACAGGTGGGGGAAAAACTGTTTTTT
cdr3_aa: CASSLQGQVGEKLFF

j_call: TRBJ2-2
v_call: TRBV7-6
d_call: TRBD2
clone_size: .
cdr3_nt: TGTGCCAGCAGCCCAAGGGGCGGGAGGGGTGACACCGGGGAGCTGTTTTTT
cdr3_aa: CASSPRGGRGDTGELFF

j_call: TRBJ1-6
v_call: TRBV6-2/TRBV6-3
d_call: .
clone_size: .
cdr3_nt: TGTGCCAGCAGTTATAGGAGTCTCGGTTCACCCCTCCACTTT
cdr3_aa: CASSYRSLGSPLHF

j_call: TRBJ2-3
v_call: TRBV18
d_call: TRBD2
clone_size: .
cdr3_nt: TGTGCCAGCTCACCTTTCACGGGGGGGGTAAGCACAGATACGCAGTATTTT
cdr3_aa: CASSPFTGGVSTDTQYF

j_call: TRBJ1-2
v_call: TRBV27
d_call: .
clone_size: once
cdr3_nt: TGTGCCAGCAGTGCGTTGACAGAGAATAACTATGGCTACACCTTC
cdr3_aa: CASSALTENNYGYTF

j_call: TRBJ1-5
v_call: TRBV9
d_call: TRBD1
clone_size: once
cdr3_nt: TGTGCCAGCAGCGTGGGCTGGACAGGGAATCAGCCCCAGCATTTT
cdr3_aa: CASSVGWTGNQPQHF